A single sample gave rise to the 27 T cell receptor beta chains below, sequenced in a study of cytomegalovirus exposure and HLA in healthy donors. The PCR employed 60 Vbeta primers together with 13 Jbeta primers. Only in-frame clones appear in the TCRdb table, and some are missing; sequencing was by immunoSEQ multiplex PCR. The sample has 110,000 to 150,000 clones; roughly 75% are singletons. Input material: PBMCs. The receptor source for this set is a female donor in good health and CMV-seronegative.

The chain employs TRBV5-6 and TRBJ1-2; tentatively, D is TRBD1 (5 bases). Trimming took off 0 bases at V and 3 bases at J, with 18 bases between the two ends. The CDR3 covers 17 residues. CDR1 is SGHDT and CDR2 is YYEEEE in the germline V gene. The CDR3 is CASSLVWAGRFDYGYTF. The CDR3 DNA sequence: TGTGCCAGCAGCTTGGTGTGGGCAGGGCGTTTCGACTATGGCTACACCTTC.

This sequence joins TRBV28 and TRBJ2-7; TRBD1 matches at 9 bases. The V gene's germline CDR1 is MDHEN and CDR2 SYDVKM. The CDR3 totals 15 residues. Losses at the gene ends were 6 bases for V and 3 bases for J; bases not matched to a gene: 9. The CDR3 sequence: CASRNTGTGLYEQYF. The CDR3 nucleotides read TGTGCCAGCAGGAACACCGGGACAGGGCTCTACGAGCAGTACTTC. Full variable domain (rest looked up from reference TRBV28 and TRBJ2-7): DVKVTQSSRYLVKRTGEKVFLECVQDMDHENMFWYRQDPGLGLRLIYFSYDVKMKEKGDIPEGYSVSREKKERFSLILESASTNQTSMYLCASRNTGTGLYEQYFGPGTRLTVT.

The CDR3 DNA reads TGTGCCAGCAGCTTGGGACTCAACAATGAGCAGTTCTTC. Translated, it gives CASSLGLNNEQFF. The chain has TRBV5-8 and TRBJ2-1; no reliable D call. Germline-derived CDR1 and CDR2 are SGHTS and YDEGEE. Trimming took off 0 bases at V and 5 bases at J, with 6 bases between the two ends. The CDR3 has 13 amino acids.

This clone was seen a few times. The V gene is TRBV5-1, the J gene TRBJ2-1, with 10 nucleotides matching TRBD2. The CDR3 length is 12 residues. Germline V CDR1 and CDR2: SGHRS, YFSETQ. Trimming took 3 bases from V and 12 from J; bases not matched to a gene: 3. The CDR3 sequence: CASSSRLAGQFF. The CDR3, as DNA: TGCGCCAGCAGCTCCCGACTAGCGGGGCAGTTCTTC.

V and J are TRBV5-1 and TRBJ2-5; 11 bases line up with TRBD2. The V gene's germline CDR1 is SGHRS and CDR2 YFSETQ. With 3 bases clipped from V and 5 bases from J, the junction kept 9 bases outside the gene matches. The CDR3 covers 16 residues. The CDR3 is CASSYQLAGEGETQYF. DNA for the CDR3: TGCGCCAGCAGCTACCAACTAGCGGGAGAGGGGGAGACCCAGTACTTC. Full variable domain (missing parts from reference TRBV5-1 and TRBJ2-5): KAGVTQTPRYLIKTRGQQVTLSCSPISGHRSVSWYQQTPGQGLQFLFEYFSETQRNKGNFPGRFSGRQFSNSRSEMNVSTLELGDSALYLCASSYQLAGEGETQYFGPGTRLLVL.

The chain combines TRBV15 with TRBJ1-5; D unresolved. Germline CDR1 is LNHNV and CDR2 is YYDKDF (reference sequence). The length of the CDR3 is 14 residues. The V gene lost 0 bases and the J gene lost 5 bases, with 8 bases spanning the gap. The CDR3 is CATSRDRVDQPQHF. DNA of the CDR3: TGTGCCACCAGCAGAGATCGAGTCGATCAGCCCCAGCATTTT. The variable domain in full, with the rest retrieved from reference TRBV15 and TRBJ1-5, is DAMVIQNPRYQVTQFGKPVTLSCSQTLNHNVMYWYQQKSSQAPKLLFHYYDKDFNNEADTPDNFQSRRPNTSFCFLDIRSPGLGDTAMYLCATSRDRVDQPQHFGDGTRLSIL.

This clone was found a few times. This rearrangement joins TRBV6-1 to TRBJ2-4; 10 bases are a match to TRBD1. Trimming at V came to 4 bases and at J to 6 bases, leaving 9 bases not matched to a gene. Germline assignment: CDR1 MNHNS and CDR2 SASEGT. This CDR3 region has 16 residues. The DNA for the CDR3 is TGTGCCAGCAGTGTGCCGGGACAGGGGAAGAGAAACATTCAGTACTTC. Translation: CASSVPGQGKRNIQYF.

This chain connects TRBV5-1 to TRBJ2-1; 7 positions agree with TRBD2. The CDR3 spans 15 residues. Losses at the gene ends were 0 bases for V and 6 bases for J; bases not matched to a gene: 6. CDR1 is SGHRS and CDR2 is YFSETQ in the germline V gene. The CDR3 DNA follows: TGCGCCAGCAGCTTGGGGGCTAGCGGACCCAATGAGCAGTTCTTC. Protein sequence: CASSLGASGPNEQFF.

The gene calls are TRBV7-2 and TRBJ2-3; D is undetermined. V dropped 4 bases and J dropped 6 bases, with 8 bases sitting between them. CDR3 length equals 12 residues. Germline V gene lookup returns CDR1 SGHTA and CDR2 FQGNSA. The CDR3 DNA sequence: TGTGCCAGCAGCTCTCTGCGGGATACGCAGTATTTT. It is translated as CASSSLRDTQYF. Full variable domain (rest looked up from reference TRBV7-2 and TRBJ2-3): GAGVSQSPSNKVTEKGKDVELRCDPISGHTALYWYRQSLGQGLEFLIYFQGNSAPDKSGLPSDRFSAERTGGSVSTLTIQRTQQEDSAVYLCASSSLRDTQYFGPGTRLTVL.

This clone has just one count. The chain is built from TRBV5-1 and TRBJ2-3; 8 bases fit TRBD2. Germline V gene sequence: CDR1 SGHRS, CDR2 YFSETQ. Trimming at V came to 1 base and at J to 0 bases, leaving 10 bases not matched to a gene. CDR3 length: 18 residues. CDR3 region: CASSLLGSGSTSTDTQYF. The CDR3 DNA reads TGCGCCAGCAGCTTGTTAGGGAGCGGGAGCACTAGCACAGATACGCAGTATTTT.

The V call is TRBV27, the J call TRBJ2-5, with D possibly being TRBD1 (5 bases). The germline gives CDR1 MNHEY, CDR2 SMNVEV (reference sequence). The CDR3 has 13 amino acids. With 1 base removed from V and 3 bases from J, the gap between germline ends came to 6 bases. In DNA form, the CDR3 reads TGTGCCAGCAGTTTATTAGGGGAAGAGACCCAGTACTTC. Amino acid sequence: CASSLLGEETQYF.

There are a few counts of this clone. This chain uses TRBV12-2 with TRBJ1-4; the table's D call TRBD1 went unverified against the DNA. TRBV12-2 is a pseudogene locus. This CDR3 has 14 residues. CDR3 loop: CASRRDRARGKLFF. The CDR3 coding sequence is TGTGCAAGTCGAAGGGACAGGGCCAGGGGAAAACTGTTTTTT.

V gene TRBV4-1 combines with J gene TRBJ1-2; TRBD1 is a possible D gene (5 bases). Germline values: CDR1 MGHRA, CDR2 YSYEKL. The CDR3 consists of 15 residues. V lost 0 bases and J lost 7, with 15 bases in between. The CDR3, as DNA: TGCGCCAGCAGCCAAGACGAAGGACGTAGGGGTGGCTACACCTTC. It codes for CASSQDEGRRGGYTF.

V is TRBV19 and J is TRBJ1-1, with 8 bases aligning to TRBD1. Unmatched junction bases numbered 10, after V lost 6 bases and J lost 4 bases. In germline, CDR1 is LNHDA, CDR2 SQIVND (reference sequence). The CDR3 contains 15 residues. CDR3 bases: TGTGCCAGTAGGAAATCAGGGGGCTCGGGCACTGAAGCTTTCTTT. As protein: CASRKSGGSGTEAFF.

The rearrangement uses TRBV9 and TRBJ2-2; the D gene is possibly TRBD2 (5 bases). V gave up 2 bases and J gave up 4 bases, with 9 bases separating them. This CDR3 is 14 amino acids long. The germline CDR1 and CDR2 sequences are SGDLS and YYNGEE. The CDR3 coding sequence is TGTGCCAGCAGCGTGCGGGTTAGCACCGGGGAGCTGTTTTTT. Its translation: CASSVRVSTGELFF.

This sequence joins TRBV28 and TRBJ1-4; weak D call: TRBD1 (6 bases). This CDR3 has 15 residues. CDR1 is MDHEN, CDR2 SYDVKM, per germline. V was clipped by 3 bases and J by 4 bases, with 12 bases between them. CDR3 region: CASSFPTGFNEKLFF. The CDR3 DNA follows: TGTGCCAGCAGTTTTCCGACAGGATTTAATGAAAAACTGTTTTTT.

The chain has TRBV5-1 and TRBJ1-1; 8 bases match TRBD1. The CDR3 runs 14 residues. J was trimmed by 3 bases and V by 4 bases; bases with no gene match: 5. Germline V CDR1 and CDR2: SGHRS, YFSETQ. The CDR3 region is CASSPRGRDTEAFF. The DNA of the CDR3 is TGCGCCAGCAGCCCCAGGGGGCGAGACACTGAAGCTTTCTTT. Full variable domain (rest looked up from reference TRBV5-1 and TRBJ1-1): KAGVTQTPRYLIKTRGQQVTLSCSPISGHRSVSWYQQTPGQGLQFLFEYFSETQRNKGNFPGRFSGRQFSNSRSEMNVSTLELGDSALYLCASSPRGRDTEAFFGQGTRLTVV.

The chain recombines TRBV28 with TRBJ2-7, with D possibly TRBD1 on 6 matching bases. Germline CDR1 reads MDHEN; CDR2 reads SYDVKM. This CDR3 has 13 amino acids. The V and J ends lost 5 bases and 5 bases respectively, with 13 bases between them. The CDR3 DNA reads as TGTGCCAGCAGTACCGGGACAAGGGACGAGCAGTACTTC. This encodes CASSTGTRDEQYF.

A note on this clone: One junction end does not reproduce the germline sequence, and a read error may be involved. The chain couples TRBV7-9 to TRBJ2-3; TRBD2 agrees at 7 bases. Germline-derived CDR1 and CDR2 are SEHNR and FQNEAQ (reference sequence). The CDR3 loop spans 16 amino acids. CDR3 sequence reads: CSSSLALAASTDTQYF. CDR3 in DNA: TGTTCCAGCAGCTTAGCCCTAGCGGCTAGCACAGATACGCAGTATTTT.

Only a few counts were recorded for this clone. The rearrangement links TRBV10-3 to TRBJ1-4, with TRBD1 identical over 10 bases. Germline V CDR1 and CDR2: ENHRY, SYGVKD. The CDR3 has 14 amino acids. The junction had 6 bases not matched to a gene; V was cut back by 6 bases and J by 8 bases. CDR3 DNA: TGTGCCATCAGCGGACAGGGGGATTTAGAAAAACTGTTTTTT. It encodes CAISGQGDLEKLFF.

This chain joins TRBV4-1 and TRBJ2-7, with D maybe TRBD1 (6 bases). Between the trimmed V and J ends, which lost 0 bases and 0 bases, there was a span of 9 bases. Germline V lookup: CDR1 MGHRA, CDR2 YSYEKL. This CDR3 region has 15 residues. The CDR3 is CASSQDRDTSYEQYF. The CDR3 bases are TGCGCCAGCAGCCAAGACCGGGACACCTCCTACGAGCAGTACTTC.

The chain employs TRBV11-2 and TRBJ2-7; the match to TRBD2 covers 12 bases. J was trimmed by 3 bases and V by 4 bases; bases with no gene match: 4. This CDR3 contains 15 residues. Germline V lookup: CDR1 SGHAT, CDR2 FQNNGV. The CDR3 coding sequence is TGTGCCAGCAGCTCTGGACTAGCGGGGATCTACGAGCAGTACTTC. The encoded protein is CASSSGLAGIYEQYF.

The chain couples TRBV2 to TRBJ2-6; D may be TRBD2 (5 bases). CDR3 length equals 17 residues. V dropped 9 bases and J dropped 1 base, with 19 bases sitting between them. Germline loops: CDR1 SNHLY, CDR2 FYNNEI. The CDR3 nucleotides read TGTGCCAGGAGGGTCGGGCAGGTGAAGTCTGGGGCCAACGTCCTGACTTTC. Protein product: CARRVGQVKSGANVLTF.

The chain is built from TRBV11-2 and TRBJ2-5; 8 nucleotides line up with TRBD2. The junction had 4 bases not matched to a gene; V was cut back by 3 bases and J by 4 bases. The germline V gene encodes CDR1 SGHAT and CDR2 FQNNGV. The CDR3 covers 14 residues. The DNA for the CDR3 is TGTGCCAGCAGCTTTTCGGGAGGGAGAGAGACCCAGTACTTC. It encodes CASSFSGGRETQYF.

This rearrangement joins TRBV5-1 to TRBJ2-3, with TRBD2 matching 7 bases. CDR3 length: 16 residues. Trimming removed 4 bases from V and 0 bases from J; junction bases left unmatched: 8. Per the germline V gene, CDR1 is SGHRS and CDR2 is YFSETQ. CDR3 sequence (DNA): TGCGCCAGCAGCCCGGAGCCGCGGGAGAGCACAGATACGCAGTATTTT. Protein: CASSPEPRESTDTQYF.

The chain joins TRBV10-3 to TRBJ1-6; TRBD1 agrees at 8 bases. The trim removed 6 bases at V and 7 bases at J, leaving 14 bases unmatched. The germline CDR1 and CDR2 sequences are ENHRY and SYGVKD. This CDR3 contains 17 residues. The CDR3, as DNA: TGTGCCATCAGGGCGAGCTCCGGGACAGGCAACAATTCACCCCTCCACTTT. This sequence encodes CAIRASSGTGNNSPLHF.

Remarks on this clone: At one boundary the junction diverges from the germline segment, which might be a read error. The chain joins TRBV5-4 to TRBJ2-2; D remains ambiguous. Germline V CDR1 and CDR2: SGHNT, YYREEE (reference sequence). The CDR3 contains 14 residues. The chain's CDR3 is CASRLDGNTGELFF. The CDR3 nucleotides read TGTGCCAGCAGATTGGACGGGAACACCGGGGAGCTGTTTTTT.